Listed below are T cell receptor beta chains from one sample, sequenced in a study of regulatory T cells in long-lasting Graves disease. TCRdb re-called the multiplex PCR reads with MiXCR, one entry per CDR3 protein. The table lists around 500,000 distinct CDR3 sequences, approximately 15% of them singletons. The data also belong to a second study, concerning T cells in Graves' hyperthyroidism and ophthalmopathy.

The input for sequencing was peripheral blood mononuclear cells (PBMCs), taken at new diagnosis, from a patient treated with antithyroid drugs. These receptor sequences come from a man younger than 40 with Graves disease. Both conserved end residues are part of each CDR3. The D gene is left open where the match is weak. Expanded clones get a size class; other rows say once, few or many, or leave the size out.

-	-	TRBV29-1	TRBJ1-1	CSVRAGAVNTEAFF	TGCAGCGTTAGGGCCGGGGCGGTGAACACTGAAGCTTTCTTT
-	-	TRBV5-5	TRBJ2-1	CASTSRRVGDEQFF	TGTGCCAGTACGTCCCGCCGGGTTGGAGATGAGCAGTTCTTC
TRBD1	many	TRBV2	TRBJ1-4	CASSERQGIEKLFF	TGTGCCAGCAGTGAAAGACAGGGGATTGAAAAACTGTTTTTT
TRBD1	many	TRBV12-5	TRBJ2-3	CASGLVLWTGETDTQYF	TGTGCTAGTGGTTTGGTGTTATGGACAGGGGAGACGGATACGCAGTATTTT
-	-	TRBV18	TRBJ1-1	CASSPRTAMNTEAFF	TGTGCCAGCTCACCACGGACCGCTATGAACACTGAAGCTTTCTTT
-	many	TRBV20-1	TRBJ1-1	CSARPFNTEAFF	TGCAGTGCTAGACCGTTCAACACTGAAGCTTTCTTT
-	many	TRBV15	TRBJ1-1	CATSSRVNTEAFF	TGTGCCACCAGCAGCAGGGTGAACACTGAAGCTTTCTTT
-	many	TRBV28	TRBJ2-5	CASTDWRGDETQYF	TGTGCCAGCACTGACTGGAGGGGCGACGAGACCCAGTACTTC
-	few	TRBV18	TRBJ1-4	CASSPRHSSATNEKLFF	TGTGCCAGCTCACCCCGACACTCATCCGCAACTAATGAAAAACTGTTTTTT
TRBD2	many	TRBV27	TRBJ2-1	CASATSGSSGEQFF	TGTGCCAGCGCGACTAGCGGGAGTTCCGGGGAGCAGTTCTTC
TRBD2	many	TRBV20-1	TRBJ2-7	CSASPGGPGEQYF	TGCAGTGCTAGTCCGGGAGGGCCGGGCGAGCAGTACTTC
-	once	TRBV4-2	TRBJ1-2	CASSQERDLYGCTF	TGTGCCAGCAGCCAAGAGAGAGACCTCTATGGCTGCACCTTC
-	few	TRBV5-4	TRBJ1-2	CASSLAGEDGYTF	TGTGCCAGCAGCTTGGCAGGGGAAGATGGCTACACCTTC
-	many	TRBV29-1	TRBJ2-4	CSVRQGGIQYF	TGCAGCGTCAGACAGGGAGGCATTCAGTACTTC
TRBD2	many	TRBV5-1	TRBJ2-6	CASTAGGSSGANVLTF	TGCGCCAGCACAGCGGGAGGCTCCTCTGGGGCCAACGTCCTGACTTTC
-	-	TRBV20-1	TRBJ2-3	CSARSPRDSDTDTQYF	TGCAGTGCTAGATCGCCCAGGGACTCAGACACAGATACGCAGTATTTT
-	many	TRBV6-1	TRBJ1-5	CASSELGQNSNQPQHF	TGTGCCAGCAGTGAATTGGGACAAAATAGCAATCAGCCCCAGCATTTT
TRBD2	-	TRBV2	TRBJ2-1	CASSQGTLLAGGPEDEQFF	TGTGCCAGCAGTCAAGGGACCTTACTAGCGGGAGGGCCGGAGGATGAGCAGTTCTTC
-	many	TRBV3-1	TRBJ1-3	CASSPGRLSGNTIYF	TGTGCCAGCAGCCCTGGGAGACTATCTGGAAACACCATATATTTT
-	many	TRBV7-9	TRBJ2-2	CASSFPPPRNTGELFF	TGTGCCAGCAGCTTTCCTCCCCCCAGAAACACCGGGGAGCTGTTTTTT
-	many	TRBV2	TRBJ2-2	CASSVRPSDTGELFF	TGTGCCAGCAGCGTACGGCCCTCCGACACCGGGGAGCTGTTTTTT
-	-	TRBV4-1	TRBJ1-1	CASSLFGGGNTEAFF	TGCGCCAGCAGCTTATTCGGGGGGGGTAACACTGAAGCTTTCTTT
-	many	TRBV30	TRBJ1-2	CAWSAGLPNYGYTF	TGTGCCTGGAGCGCCGGGCTCCCCAACTATGGCTACACCTTC
TRBD1	-	TRBV19	TRBJ2-7	CAWNSGGRDEQYF	TGTGCCTGGAACTCAGGGGGCCGGGACGAGCAGTACTTC
-	once	TRBV27	TRBJ2-7	CASNSVGQRTHEQYF	TGTGCCAGCAATTCTGTGGGGCAGAGGACCCACGAGCAGTACTTC